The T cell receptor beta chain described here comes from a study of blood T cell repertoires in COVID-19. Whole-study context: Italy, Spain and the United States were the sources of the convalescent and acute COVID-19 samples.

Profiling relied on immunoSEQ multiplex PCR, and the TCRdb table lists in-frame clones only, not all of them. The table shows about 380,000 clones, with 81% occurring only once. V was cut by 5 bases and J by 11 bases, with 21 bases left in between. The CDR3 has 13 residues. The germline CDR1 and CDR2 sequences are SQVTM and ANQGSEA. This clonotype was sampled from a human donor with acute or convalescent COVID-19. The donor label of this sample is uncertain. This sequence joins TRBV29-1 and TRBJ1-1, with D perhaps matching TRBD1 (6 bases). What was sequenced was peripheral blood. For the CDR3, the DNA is TGCAGCGTTCGGGACACGGGCCGTTCAGGGGCTTTCTTT. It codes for CSVRDTGRSGAFF. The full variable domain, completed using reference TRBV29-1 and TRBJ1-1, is SAVISQKPSRDICQRGTSLTIQCQVDSQVTMMFWYRQQPGQSLTLIATANQGSEATYESGFVIDKFPISRPNLTFSTLTVSNMSPEDSSIYLCSVRDTGRSGAFFGQGTRLTVV.